This T cell receptor beta chain comes out of a study of shared clonotypes between healthy human individuals. The CDR3 has 15 amino acids. Germline-derived CDR1 and CDR2 are MNHNY and SVGAGI (reference sequence). Trimming removed 7 bases from V and 4 bases from J, with 18 bases in between. Sequencing used immunoSEQ multiplex PCR; TCRdb keeps in-frame clones, though not all of them. This sample has 1.6 million or so clones, with roughly 97% found just once. V is TRBV6-6 and J is TRBJ2-3; TRBD1 is a possible D gene (6 bases). The sequence was obtained from a man in his thirties or forties in good health. The sequenced sample consisted of naive CD4+ T cells sorted from blood. Subset of the sample: CD45RA+ positively selected. The CDR3 loop reads CASITGRGRSDTQYF. In DNA, the CDR3 is TGTGCCAGCATCACGGGCAGGGGAAGGTCAGATACGCAGTATTTT.